This T cell receptor beta chain was sequenced during a study of shared clonotypes between healthy human individuals. For the study at large: Each donor had three CD4 naive, three CD4 memory, two CD8 naive and one CD8 memory plate. Whole-study results and caveats: Approximately 5% was the fraction of naive CD4 clonotypes found shared across a handful of donors. On the whole, naive subsets had larger estimated richness than memory subsets had.

About this clone itself: Antigen unknown.

Only in-frame clones appear in the TCRdb table, and some are missing; sequencing was by immunoSEQ multiplex PCR. Of roughly 2,500,000 clones in the sample, roughly 93% are singletons; the top ten hold roughly 0.39%. Germline CDR1 and CDR2: SGHTA and FQGNSA. V lost 2 bases and J lost 12; bases outside the gene matches: 6. This CDR3 has 12 residues. Sequencing was done on a sample of naive CD4+ T cells from PBMCs. Subset of the sample: CD45RA+ positively selected. The chain carries TRBV7-2 and TRBJ2-5; 7 bases line up with TRBD1. This clonotype originated in a young man in good health. Some clones in this sample may be carry-over from other donors' samples. CDR3 in amino acids: CASSLSDRTKYF. CDR3 DNA sequence: TGTGCCAGCAGCTTATCGGACAGGACAAAGTACTTC.